One TCR beta chain is described in this entry. The sample is drawn from a study of blood T cell repertoires in COVID-19. Study-wide context: The cDNA or gDNA used as material had been derived from T cells, B-cell-depleted T cells, or PBMCs.

The authors' processing: How many nucleated cells were present was estimated from reference gene primer amplification. Some clones are missing from TCRdb's copy, which holds only in-frame ones; the method was immunoSEQ multiplex PCR. Clone size and the V and J calls come from that table; the DNA yielded D and trimming. The table has about 190,000 clones, 89% seen once; the top ten hold roughly 6.7%. CDR3 length equals 15 residues. V lost 3 bases, J lost 0 bases, and 4 bases stayed unmatched. CDR1 LNHDA and CDR2 SQIVND come from the germline V gene (reference sequence). The chain links TRBV19 to TRBJ2-7; 8 bases are shared with TRBD2. The sequenced sample consisted of peripheral blood. This clonotype was sampled from a man aged 40-49 years with acute or convalescent COVID-19. The CDR3 is CASSMERGNSYEQYF. The DNA for the CDR3 is TGTGCCAGTAGTATGGAGCGGGGGAACTCCTACGAGCAGTACTTC. The whole variable domain, filled in from reference TRBV19 and TRBJ2-7, reads DGGITQSPKYLFRKEGQNVTLSCEQNLNHDAMYWYRQDPGQGLRLIYYSQIVNDFQKGDIAEGYSVSREKKESFPLTVTSAQKNPTAFYLCASSMERGNSYEQYFGPGTRLTVT.